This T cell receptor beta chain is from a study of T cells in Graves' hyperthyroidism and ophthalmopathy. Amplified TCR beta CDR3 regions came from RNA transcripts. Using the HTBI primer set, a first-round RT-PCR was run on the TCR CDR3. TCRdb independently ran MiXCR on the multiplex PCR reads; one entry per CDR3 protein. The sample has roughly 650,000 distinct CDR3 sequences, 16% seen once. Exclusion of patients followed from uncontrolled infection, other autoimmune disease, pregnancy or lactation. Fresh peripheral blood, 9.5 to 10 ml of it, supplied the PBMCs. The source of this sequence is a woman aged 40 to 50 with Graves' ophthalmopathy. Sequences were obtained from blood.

DNA of the CDR3: TGTGCCAGCAGTTACTCGGGGGATCTAGCCAAAAACATTCAGTACTTC. Its protein product is CASSYSGDLAKNIQYF. The rearrangement links TRBV6-6 to TRBJ2-4; possibly TRBD1 or TRBD2 for D (5 bases each). V was pared by 0 bases and J by 0 bases, with 9 bases between. CDR3 length: 16 residues. Per the germline V gene, CDR1 is MNHNY and CDR2 is SVGAGI (reference sequence).